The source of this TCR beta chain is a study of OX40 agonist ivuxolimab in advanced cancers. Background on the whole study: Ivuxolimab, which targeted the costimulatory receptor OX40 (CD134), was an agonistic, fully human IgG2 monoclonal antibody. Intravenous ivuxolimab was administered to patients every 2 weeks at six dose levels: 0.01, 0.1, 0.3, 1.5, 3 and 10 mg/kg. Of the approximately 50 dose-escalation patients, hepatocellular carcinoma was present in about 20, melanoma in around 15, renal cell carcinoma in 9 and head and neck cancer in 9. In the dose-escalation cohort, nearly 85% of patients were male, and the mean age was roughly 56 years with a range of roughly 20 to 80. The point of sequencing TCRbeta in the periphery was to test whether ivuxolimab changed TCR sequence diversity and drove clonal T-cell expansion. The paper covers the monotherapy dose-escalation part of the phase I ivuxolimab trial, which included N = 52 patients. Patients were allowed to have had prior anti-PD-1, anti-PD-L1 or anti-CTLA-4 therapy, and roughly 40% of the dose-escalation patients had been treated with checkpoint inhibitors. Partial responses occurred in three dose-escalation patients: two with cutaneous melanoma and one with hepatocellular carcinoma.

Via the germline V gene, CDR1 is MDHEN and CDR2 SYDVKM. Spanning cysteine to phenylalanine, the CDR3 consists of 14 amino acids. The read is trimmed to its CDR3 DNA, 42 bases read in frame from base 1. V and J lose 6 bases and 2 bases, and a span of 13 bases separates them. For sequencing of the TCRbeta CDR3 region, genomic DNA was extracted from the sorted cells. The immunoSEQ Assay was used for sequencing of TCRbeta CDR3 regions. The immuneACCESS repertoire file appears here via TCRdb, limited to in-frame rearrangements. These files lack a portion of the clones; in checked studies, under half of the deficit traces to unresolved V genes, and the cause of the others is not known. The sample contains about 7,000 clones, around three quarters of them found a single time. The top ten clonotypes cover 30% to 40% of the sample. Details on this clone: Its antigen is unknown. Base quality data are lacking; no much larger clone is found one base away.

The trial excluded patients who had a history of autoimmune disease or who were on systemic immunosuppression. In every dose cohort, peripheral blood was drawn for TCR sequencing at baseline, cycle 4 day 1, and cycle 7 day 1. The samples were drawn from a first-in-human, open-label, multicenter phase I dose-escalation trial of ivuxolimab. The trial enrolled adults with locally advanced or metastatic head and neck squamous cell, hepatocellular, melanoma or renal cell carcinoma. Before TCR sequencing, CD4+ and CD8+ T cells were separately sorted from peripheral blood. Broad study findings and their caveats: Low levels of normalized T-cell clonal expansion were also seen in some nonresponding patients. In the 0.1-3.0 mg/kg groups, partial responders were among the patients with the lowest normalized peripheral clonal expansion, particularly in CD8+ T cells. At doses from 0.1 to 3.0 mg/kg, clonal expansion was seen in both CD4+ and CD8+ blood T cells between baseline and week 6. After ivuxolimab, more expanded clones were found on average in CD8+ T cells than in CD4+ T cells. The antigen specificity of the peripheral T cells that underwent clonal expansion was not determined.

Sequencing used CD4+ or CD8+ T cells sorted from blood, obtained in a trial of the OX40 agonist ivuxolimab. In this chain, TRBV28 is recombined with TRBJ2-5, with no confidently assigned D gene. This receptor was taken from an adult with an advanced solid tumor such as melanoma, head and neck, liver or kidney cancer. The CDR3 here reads CASRQPLRQETQYF. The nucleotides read TGTGCCAGCAGGCAACCTCTGAGGCAAGAGACCCAGTACTTC.